A single sample is the source of the 8 T cell receptor beta chains below, sequenced in a study of blood T cell repertoires in COVID-19. TCRdb's copy holds only in-frame clones and misses some; the assay was immunoSEQ multiplex PCR. In the table there are 270,000 or so clones, more than 75% of which are singletons. Sequenced input: peripheral blood. These receptors were taken from a man aged 40-49 years with active or convalescent COVID-19.

The chain carries TRBV7-8 and TRBJ1-1; TRBD1 might be the D (5 bases). V lost 0 bases and J 6 bases, leaving 14 bases between the germline ends. CDR3 length: 15 residues. Germline V gene lookup returns CDR1 SGHVS and CDR2 FQNEAQ. The CDR3 spells CASSLARAGGAEAFF. The DNA for the CDR3 is TGTGCCAGCAGCTTAGCGCGGGCCGGAGGGGCTGAAGCTTTCTTT. Variable domain in full (rest from reference TRBV7-8 and TRBJ1-1): GAGVSQSPRYKVAKRGQDVALRCDPISGHVSLFWYQQALGQGPEFLTYFQNEAQLDKSGLPSDRFFAERPEGSVSTLKIQRTQQEDSAVYLCASSLARAGGAEAFFGQGTRLTVV.

The chain carries TRBV2 and TRBJ1-1; no clear D. V was shortened by 7 bases and J by 1 base, with 10 bases between the two germline ends. Germline assignment: CDR1 SNHLY and CDR2 FYNNEI. The CDR3 has 13 amino acids. CDR3 nucleotides: TGTGCCAGCACCCAATGGAGGAACACTGAAGCTTTCTTT. Translated: CASTQWRNTEAFF.

This chain joins TRBV28 and TRBJ1-2; D gene uncertain. The CDR3 runs 12 residues. V was clipped by 5 bases and J by 2 bases, with 6 bases between them. Germline lookup yields CDR1 MDHEN and CDR2 SYDVKM. CDR3 loop: CASSGRNYGYTF. DNA for the CDR3: TGTGCCAGCAGTGGCCGAAACTATGGCTACACCTTC.

Note on this clone: The DNA is left out, because the CDR3 cannot be placed on it with certainty; the CDR3 is given as TCRdb lists it. V and J are TRBV27 and TRBJ1-2. Per germline, CDR1 MNHEY and CDR2 SMNVEV (reference sequence). The CDR3 region is 18 residues in length, termini included. CDR3 sequence reads: CASSSPTRARRLHLRFAF.

This clone showed up just a few times. The chain carries TRBV19 and TRBJ2-3; D remains unclear. Per germline, CDR1 LNHDA and CDR2 SQIVND (reference sequence). The CDR3 is made up of 12 amino acids. Trimming removed 5 bases from V and 6 bases from J, with 9 bases in between. CDR3 in DNA: TGTGCCAGTAGTCCGAGCTTGGATACGCAGTATTTT. This translates into CASSPSLDTQYF.

The chain recombines TRBV27 with TRBJ1-4, with a weak D call TRBD1 (5 bases). The CDR3 is 17 residues long. Trimming stripped 1 base from V and 8 bases from J, with 20 bases between. CDR1 is MNHEY, CDR2 SMNVEV, per germline (reference sequence). The CDR3, as DNA: TGTGCCAGCAGTTTATGGGGGGGGAGGGTAGAAGAGGAAAAACTGTTTTTT. It translates to CASSLWGGRVEEEKLFF.

V is TRBV9 and J is TRBJ1-4; D gene uncertain. V lost 0 bases and J lost 3, with 9 bases in between. The CDR3 is 15 residues long. Germline CDR1 is SGDLS and CDR2 is YYNGEE. The CDR3 nucleotides are TGTGCCAGCAGCGTAGCCGGGTCCCCTAATGAAAAACTGTTTTTT. Translating it yields CASSVAGSPNEKLFF.

The chain employs TRBV13 and TRBJ1-6; no clear D. CDR1 PRHDT and CDR2 FYEKMQ come from the germline V gene (reference sequence). This CDR3 has 14 residues. V was shortened by 0 bases and J by 4 bases, with 4 bases between the two germline ends. The CDR3 reads CASSLGQYNSPLHF. CDR3 nucleotides: TGTGCCAGCAGCTTAGGGCAGTATAATTCACCCCTCCACTTT. Full variable domain (remainder filled in from reference TRBV13 and TRBJ1-6): AAGVIQSPRHLIKEKRETATLKCYPIPRHDTVYWYQQGPGQDPQFLISFYEKMQSDKGSIPDRFSAQQFSDYHSELNMSSLELGDSALYFCASSLGQYNSPLHFGNGTRLTVT.